Listed here are 21 T cell receptor beta chains from one sample, sequenced in a study of blood T cell repertoires in COVID-19. Sequencing was performed with immunoSEQ multiplex PCR; in TCRdb, only in-frame clones are kept and a portion is missing. The sample has around 300,000 clones, 70% to 90% seen once. Sample: peripheral blood. Receptor source: a woman aged 45-60 years with COVID-19, enrolled during active disease.

As to this clone: Other DNA sequences in the sample encode the same CDR3. The J gene is TRBJ2-1, the V gene TRBV5-1; 11 nucleotides line up with TRBD2. The CDR3 loop spans 15 amino acids. The V gene end was trimmed by 4 bases and the J gene end by 3 bases; junction bases not matched to a gene: 3. The germline V gene has CDR1 SGHRS and CDR2 YFSETQ. In DNA, the CDR3 is TGCGCCAGCAGCACCGGGACTAGCGGCTACAATGAGCAGTTCTTC. Its translation: CASSTGTSGYNEQFF.

The genes are TRBV9 and TRBJ2-6; D is perhaps TRBD2 (5 bases). The CDR3 contains 14 residues. The V gene lost 9 bases and the J gene lost 0 bases, with 10 bases spanning the gap. In germline, CDR1 is SGDLS, CDR2 YYNGEE. The CDR3 DNA reads TGTGCCACCCGCCGGGACTCTGGGGCCAACGTCCTGACTTTC. Residues: CATRRDSGANVLTF.

The chain links TRBV5-4 to TRBJ2-3; TRBD2 matches 12 bases. Germline V gene lookup returns CDR1 SGHNT and CDR2 YYREEE (reference sequence). V shed 5 bases and J 0 bases; nucleotides not matched to a gene: 1. The CDR3 is 15 residues long. CDR3 amino acids: CASRTSGRSTDTQYF. The CDR3 DNA reads TGTGCCAGCAGAACTAGCGGGAGGAGCACAGATACGCAGTATTTT.

The chain combines TRBV19 with TRBJ2-1; maybe TRBD2 (5 bases). This CDR3 has 14 amino acids. The V end lost 3 bases, the J end lost 7 bases, and 13 bases lay between the germline ends. The germline gives CDR1 LNHDA, CDR2 SQIVND (reference sequence). The CDR3 DNA is TGTGCCAGTAGTATCTTCTCTTCGGGAAATGAGCAGTTCTTC. It yields the protein CASSIFSSGNEQFF.

This chain uses TRBV18 with TRBJ2-1; 11 nucleotides line up with TRBD2. The CDR3 length is 15 residues. Germline V gene sequence: CDR1 KGHSH, CDR2 LQKENI. The ends lost 5 bases at V and 9 bases at J; junction bases unmatched: 9. The CDR3 sequence: CASSGQLAGEGEQFF. The CDR3 nucleotides read TGTGCCAGCTCAGGCCAACTAGCGGGAGAAGGTGAGCAGTTCTTC.

The chain is built from TRBV27 and TRBJ1-1; D unclear. The CDR3 consists of 15 residues. CDR1 and CDR2 from the germline V gene are MNHEY and SMNVEV (reference sequence). The V gene lost 5 bases and the J gene lost 0 bases, with 13 bases spanning the gap. Here the CDR3 DNA reads TGTGCCAGCAGTCCCCACAGAGGGCTGAACACTGAAGCTTTCTTT. Translated: CASSPHRGLNTEAFF.

The V and J genes are TRBV10-2 and TRBJ1-2; perhaps TRBD1 as D (6 bases). The V end was cut by 3 bases, the J end by 4 bases, with 15 bases between. This CDR3 has 15 amino acids. Per the germline V gene, CDR1 is WSHSY and CDR2 is SAAADI. CDR3 protein: CASSDGGALGYGYTF. DNA for the CDR3: TGCGCCAGCAGTGATGGGGGGGCGTTGGGCTATGGCTACACCTTC.

The chain has TRBV7-3 and TRBJ2-7; 11 nucleotides match TRBD1. Per the germline V gene, CDR1 is SGHTA and CDR2 is FQGTGA. Trimming cost V 5 bases and J 7 bases; bases outside gene matches: 10. This CDR3 is 15 amino acids long. CDR3 nucleotides: TGTGCCAGCAGCATCGAAGGGACAGGGGGTATGGAGCAGTACTTC. Protein product: CASSIEGTGGMEQYF. Using reference TRBV7-3 and TRBJ2-7 for the parts outside the CDR3, the full variable domain is GAGVSQTPSNKVTEKGKYVELRCDPISGHTALYWYRQSLGQGPEFLIYFQGTGAADDSGLPNDRFFAVRPEGSVSTLKIQRTERGDSAVYLCASSIEGTGGMEQYFGPGTRLTVT.

This chain joins TRBV27 and TRBJ1-5, with D possibly being TRBD1 (6 bases). The CDR3 length is 18 residues. Germline assignment: CDR1 MNHEY and CDR2 SMNVEV (reference sequence). Trimming removed 0 bases from V and 4 bases from J, with 19 bases in between. CDR3 DNA sequence: TGTGCCAGCAGTTTATCTGTTCCACAGGGCCTGTATAATCAGCCCCAGCATTTT. Residues: CASSLSVPQGLYNQPQHF.

A note on this clone: One end of the junction varies from germline; a read error may be responsible. The chain joins TRBV7-9 to TRBJ2-4; 11 bases match TRBD2. Germline lookup yields CDR1 SEHNR and CDR2 FQNEAQ (reference sequence). CDR3 length equals 13 residues. CDR3: CASSLAGGNIQYF. DNA for the CDR3: TGTGCCAGCAGCCTAGCGGGAGGTAACATTCAGTACTTC.

The chain joins TRBV12-5 to TRBJ2-1; no definite D call. The V and J ends lost 6 bases and 9 bases respectively, with 9 bases between them. The CDR3 totals 11 residues. CDR1 is LGHNT and CDR2 is FRNRAP in the germline V gene. The CDR3 bases are TGTGCTAGTGGGATGGTGGCTGAGCAGTTCTTC. This sequence encodes CASGMVAEQFF. The variable domain in full, with the rest retrieved from reference TRBV12-5 and TRBJ2-1, is DARVTQTPRHKVTEMGQEVTMRCQPILGHNTVFWYRQTMMQGLELLAYFRNRAPLDDSGMPKDRFSAEMPDATLATLKIQPSEPRDSAVYFCASGMVAEQFFGPGTRLTVL.

The V and J genes are TRBV28 and TRBJ2-3; possibly TRBD1 for D (5 bases). Trimming left V 2 bases short and J 2 bases short, with 11 bases between. The CDR3 has 15 residues. Germline assignment: CDR1 MDHEN and CDR2 SYDVKM. DNA for the CDR3: TGTGCCAGCAGTTTAGGGGCAGGTTACACAGATACGCAGTATTTT. Its protein product is CASSLGAGYTDTQYF.

The rearrangement links TRBV2 to TRBJ2-7; no reliable D call. This CDR3 contains 14 residues. V was clipped by 1 base and J by 0 bases, with 7 bases between them. From germline, CDR1 is SNHLY and CDR2 FYNNEI. CDR3 nucleotides: TGTGCCAGCAGTGAAGGGCAGATCTCCTACGAGCAGTACTTC. Its protein product is CASSEGQISYEQYF.

V and J are TRBV7-2 and TRBJ2-7; 8 bases map to TRBD1. The CDR3 length is 15 residues. Germline V gene data show CDR1 as SGHTA and CDR2 as FQGNSA. The V gene end was trimmed by 2 bases and the J gene end by 6 bases; junction bases not matched to a gene: 9. Written as DNA, the CDR3 is TGTGCCAGCAGCTTAATCGGACAGGGTGTGGGCGAGCAGTACTTC. Translating gives CASSLIGQGVGEQYF. Complete variable domain (other parts from reference TRBV7-2 and TRBJ2-7): GAGVSQSPSNKVTEKGKDVELRCDPISGHTALYWYRQSLGQGLEFLIYFQGNSAPDKSGLPSDRFSAERTGGSVSTLTIQRTQQEDSAVYLCASSLIGQGVGEQYFGPGTRLTVT.

The chain is built from TRBV5-6 and TRBJ2-7, with TRBD2 matching over 7 bases. With 4 bases clipped from V and 3 bases from J, the junction kept 7 bases outside the gene matches. CDR3 size: 14 residues. Germline CDR1 reads SGHDT; CDR2 reads YYEEEE. CDR3 in amino acids: CASSLRDYLYEQYF. The CDR3 coding sequence is TGTGCCAGCAGCCTCCGGGACTACCTCTACGAGCAGTACTTC. The variable domain in full, with the rest retrieved from reference TRBV5-6 and TRBJ2-7, is DAGVTQSPTHLIKTRGQQVTLRCSPKSGHDTVSWYQQALGQGPQFIFQYYEEEERQRGNFPDRFSGHQFPNYSSELNVNALLLGDSALYLCASSLRDYLYEQYFGPGTRLTVT.

V and J are TRBV19 and TRBJ2-1, with D unresolved. Trimming removed 1 base from V and 4 bases from J, with 11 bases in between. This CDR3 comprises 15 residues. Per the germline V gene, CDR1 is LNHDA and CDR2 is SQIVND (reference sequence). The CDR3 region is CASSIGSQKYNEQFF. CDR3 nucleotide sequence: TGTGCCAGTAGTATAGGTTCGCAGAAGTACAATGAGCAGTTCTTC.

The V gene is TRBV5-1, the J gene TRBJ2-7; 12 bases fit TRBD2. CDR1 is SGHRS and CDR2 is YFSETQ in the germline V gene. The J segment lost 1 base and the V segment lost 0 bases, leaving 2 bases of the junction unmatched. The CDR3 length is 16 residues. The CDR3 DNA follows: TGCGCCAGCAGCTTGGGTGGACTAGCGGGGTCCTACGAGCAGTACTTC. It translates to CASSLGGLAGSYEQYF.

The chain employs TRBV30 and TRBJ1-1, with 8 bases fitting TRBD1. The V gene end was trimmed by 6 bases and the J gene end by 3 bases; junction bases not matched to a gene: 6. Germline-derived CDR1 and CDR2 are GTSNPN and SVGIG (reference sequence). CDR3 length: 13 residues. CDR3 sequence: CACTGTGHTEAFF. The CDR3 bases are TGTGCCTGCACCGGGACAGGCCACACTGAAGCTTTCTTT.

This chain uses TRBV5-1 with TRBJ2-7, with D tentatively TRBD1 (6 bases). Germline CDR1 SGHRS, CDR2 YFSETQ. This CDR3 has 15 amino acids. V was cut by 0 bases and J by 3 bases, with 13 bases left in between. The CDR3 sequence: CASSLVVGAIYEQYF. DNA for the CDR3: TGCGCCAGCAGCTTGGTAGTGGGGGCGATCTACGAGCAGTACTTC.

The chain carries TRBV18 and TRBJ2-2; 10 nucleotides agree with TRBD2. The CDR3 spans 15 residues. Trimming cost V 4 bases and J 6 bases; bases outside gene matches: 5. Germline lookup yields CDR1 KGHSH and CDR2 LQKENI. The CDR3 DNA sequence: TGTGCCAGCTCACTTGTACTAGCGGGATCCGGGGAGCTGTTTTTT. This sequence encodes CASSLVLAGSGELFF.

V gene TRBV5-1 combines with J gene TRBJ2-7; 7 nucleotides match TRBD1. The CDR3 contains 15 residues. V lost 3 bases, J lost 1 base, and 7 bases stayed unmatched. Germline V CDR1 and CDR2: SGHRS, YFSETQ. CDR3 sequence: CASSSGQTLSYEQYF. CDR3 coding DNA: TGCGCCAGCAGCTCGGGACAGACTCTTTCCTACGAGCAGTACTTC.